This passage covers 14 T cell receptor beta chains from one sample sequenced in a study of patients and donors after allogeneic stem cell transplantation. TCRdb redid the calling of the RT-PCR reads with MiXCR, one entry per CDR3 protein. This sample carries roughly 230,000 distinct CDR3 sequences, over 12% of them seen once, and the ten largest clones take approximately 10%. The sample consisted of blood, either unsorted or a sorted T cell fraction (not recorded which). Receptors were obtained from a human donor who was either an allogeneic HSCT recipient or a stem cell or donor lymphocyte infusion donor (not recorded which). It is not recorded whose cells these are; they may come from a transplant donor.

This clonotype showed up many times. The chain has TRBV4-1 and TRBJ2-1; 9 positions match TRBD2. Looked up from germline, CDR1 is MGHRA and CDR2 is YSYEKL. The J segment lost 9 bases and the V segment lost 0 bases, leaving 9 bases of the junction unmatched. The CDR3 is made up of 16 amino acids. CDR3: CASSQEGGGAVGEQFF. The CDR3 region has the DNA TGCGCCAGCAGCCAAGAGGGCGGGGGGGCTGTCGGTGAGCAGTTCTTC.

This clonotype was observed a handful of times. CDR3 sequence (DNA): TGTGCCAGCTCCCCTCCCCTAGCGGAAACAGATACGCAGTATTTT. Residues: CASSPPLAETDTQYF. V and J are TRBV18 and TRBJ2-3; 7 bases fit TRBD2. Trimming cost V 6 bases and J 3 bases; bases outside gene matches: 9. Germline CDR1 is KGHSH and CDR2 is LQKENI. The CDR3 is 15 amino acids.

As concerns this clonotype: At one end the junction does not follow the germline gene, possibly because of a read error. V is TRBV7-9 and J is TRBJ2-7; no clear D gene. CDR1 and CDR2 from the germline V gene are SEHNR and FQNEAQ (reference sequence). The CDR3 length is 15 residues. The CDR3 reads CTSSLEPIGSYEQYF. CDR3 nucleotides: TGTACCAGCAGCTTAGAACCCATTGGGTCCTACGAGCAGTACTTC.

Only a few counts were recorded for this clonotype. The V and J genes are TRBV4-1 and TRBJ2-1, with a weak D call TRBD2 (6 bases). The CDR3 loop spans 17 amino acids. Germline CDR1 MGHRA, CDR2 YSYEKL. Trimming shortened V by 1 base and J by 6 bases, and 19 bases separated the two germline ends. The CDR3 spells CASSQGHFGSISNEQFF. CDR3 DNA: TGCGCCAGCAGCCAAGGTCATTTCGGGAGTATCTCCAATGAGCAGTTCTTC.

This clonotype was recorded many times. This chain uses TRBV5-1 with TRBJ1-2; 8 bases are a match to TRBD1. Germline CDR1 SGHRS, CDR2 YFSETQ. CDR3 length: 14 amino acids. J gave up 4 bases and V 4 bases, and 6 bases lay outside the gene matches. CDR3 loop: CASSEKTGVYGYTF. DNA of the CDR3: TGCGCCAGCAGCGAGAAGACAGGGGTCTATGGCTACACCTTC. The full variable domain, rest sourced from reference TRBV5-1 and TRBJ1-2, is KAGVTQTPRYLIKTRGQQVTLSCSPISGHRSVSWYQQTPGQGLQFLFEYFSETQRNKGNFPGRFSGRQFSNSRSEMNVSTLELGDSALYLCASSEKTGVYGYTFGSGTRLTVV.

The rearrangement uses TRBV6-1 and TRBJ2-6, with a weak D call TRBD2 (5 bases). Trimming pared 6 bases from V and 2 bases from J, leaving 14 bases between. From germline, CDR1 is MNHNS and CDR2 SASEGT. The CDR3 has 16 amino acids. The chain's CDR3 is CASRTPGKTGANVLTF. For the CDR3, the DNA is TGTGCCAGCAGAACCCCCGGGAAAACTGGGGCCAACGTCCTGACTTTC.

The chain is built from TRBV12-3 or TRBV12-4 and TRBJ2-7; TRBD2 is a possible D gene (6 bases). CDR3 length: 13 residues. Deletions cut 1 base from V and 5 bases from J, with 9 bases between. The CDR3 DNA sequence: TGTGCCAGCAGTTTAGGATCGGGGGACGAGCAGTACTTC. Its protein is CASSLGSGDEQYF.

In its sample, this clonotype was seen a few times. Here the CDR3 reads CASSLDRGRGELFF. CDR3 coding DNA: TGTGCCAGCAGCCTAGACAGGGGGCGCGGGGAACTGTTTTTT. The genes are TRBV6-1 and TRBJ1-4; 10 bases are a match to TRBD1. The CDR3 is 14 amino acids. In germline, CDR1 is MNHNS, CDR2 SASEGT. Trimming at V came to 6 bases and at J to 12 bases, leaving 10 bases not matched to a gene.

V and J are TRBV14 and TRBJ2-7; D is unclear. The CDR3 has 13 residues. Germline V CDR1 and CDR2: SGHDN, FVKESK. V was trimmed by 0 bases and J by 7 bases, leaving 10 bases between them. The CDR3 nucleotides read TGTGCCAGCAGCCAAGATTTTTCCCGAGAGCAGTACTTC. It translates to CASSQDFSREQYF. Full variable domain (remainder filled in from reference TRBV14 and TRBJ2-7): EAGVTQFPSHSVIEKGQTVTLRCDPISGHDNLYWYRRVMGKEIKFLLHFVKESKQDESGMPNNRFLAERTGGTYSTLKVQPAELEDSGVYFCASSQDFSREQYFGPGTRLTVT.

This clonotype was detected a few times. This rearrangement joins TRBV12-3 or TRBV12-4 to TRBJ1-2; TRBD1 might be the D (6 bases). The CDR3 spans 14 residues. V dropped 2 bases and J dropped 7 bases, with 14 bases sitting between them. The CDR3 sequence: CASSLSRGGAGYTF. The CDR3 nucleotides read TGTGCCAGCAGTTTATCTAGGGGGGGGGCTGGCTACACCTTC.

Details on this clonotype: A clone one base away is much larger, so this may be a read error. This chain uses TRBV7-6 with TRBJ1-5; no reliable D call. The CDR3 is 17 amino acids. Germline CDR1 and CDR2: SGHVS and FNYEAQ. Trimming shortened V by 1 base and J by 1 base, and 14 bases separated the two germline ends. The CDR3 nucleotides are TGTGCCAGCAGCTTAGGCCCCCCTCAGGAGAGCAATCAGCCCCAGCATTTT. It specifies CASSLGPPQESNQPQHF.

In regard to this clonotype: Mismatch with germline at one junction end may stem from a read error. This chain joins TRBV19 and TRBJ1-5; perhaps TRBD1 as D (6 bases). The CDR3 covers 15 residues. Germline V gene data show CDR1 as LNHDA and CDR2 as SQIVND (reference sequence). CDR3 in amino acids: CASKEGDYSNQPRHF. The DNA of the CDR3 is TGTGCCAGCAAGGAGGGGGATTATAGCAATCAGCCCCGGCATTTT.

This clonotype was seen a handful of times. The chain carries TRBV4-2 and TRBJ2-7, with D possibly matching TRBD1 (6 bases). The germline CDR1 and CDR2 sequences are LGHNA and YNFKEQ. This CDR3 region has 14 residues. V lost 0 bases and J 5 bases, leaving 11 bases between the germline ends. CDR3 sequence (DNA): TGTGCCAGCAGCCAAGATCAGGGGATCAACGAGCAGTACTTC. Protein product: CASSQDQGINEQYF.

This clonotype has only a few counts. CDR3 sequence: CASSFGSRVEQYF. The CDR3 coding sequence is TGTGCCAGCAGCTTTGGGTCGAGAGTTGAGCAGTACTTC. The rearrangement uses TRBV5-6 and TRBJ2-7; unclear D gene. This CDR3 is 13 amino acids long. V lost 2 bases, J lost 7 bases, and 13 bases lay in between. Germline CDR1 reads SGHDT; CDR2 reads YYEEEE.